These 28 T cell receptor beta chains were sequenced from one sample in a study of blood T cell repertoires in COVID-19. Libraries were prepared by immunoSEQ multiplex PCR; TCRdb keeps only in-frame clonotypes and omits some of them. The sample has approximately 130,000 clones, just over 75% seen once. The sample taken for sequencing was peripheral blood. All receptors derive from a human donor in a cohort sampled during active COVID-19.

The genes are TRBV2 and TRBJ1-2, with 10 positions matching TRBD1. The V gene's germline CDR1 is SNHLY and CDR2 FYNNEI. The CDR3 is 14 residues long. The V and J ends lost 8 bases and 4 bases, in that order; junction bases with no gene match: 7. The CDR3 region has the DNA TGTGCCAGCCAGGGGGGACAGGGGACCTATGGCTACACCTTC. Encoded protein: CASQGGQGTYGYTF. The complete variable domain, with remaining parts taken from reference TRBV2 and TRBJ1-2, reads EPEVTQTPSHQVTQMGQEVILRCVPISNHLYFYWYRQILGQKVEFLVSFYNNEISEKSEIFDDQFSVERPDGSNFTLKIRSTKLEDSAMYFCASQGGQGTYGYTFGSGTRLTVV.

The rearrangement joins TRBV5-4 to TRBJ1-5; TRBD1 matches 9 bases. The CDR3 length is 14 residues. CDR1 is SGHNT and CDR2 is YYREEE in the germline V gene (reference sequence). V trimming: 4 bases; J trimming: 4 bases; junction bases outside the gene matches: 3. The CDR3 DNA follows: TGTGCCAGCAGCAGGGACAGGGCGAATCAGCCCCAGCATTTT. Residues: CASSRDRANQPQHF.

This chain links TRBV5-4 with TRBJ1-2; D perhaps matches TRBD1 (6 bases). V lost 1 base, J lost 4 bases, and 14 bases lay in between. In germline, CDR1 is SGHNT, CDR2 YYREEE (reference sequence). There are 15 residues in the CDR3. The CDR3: CASSLRDKTPYGYTF. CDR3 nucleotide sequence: TGTGCCAGCAGCTTGAGGGACAAGACCCCCTATGGCTACACCTTC.

DNA for the CDR3: TGTGCCAGCAGCTTGATCCCAAGGAGGACGAACACTGAAGCTTTCTTT. Translated: CASSLIPRRTNTEAFF. The genes are TRBV5-4 and TRBJ1-1; D not certain. V dropped 1 base and J dropped 1 base, with 14 bases sitting between them. The V gene's germline CDR1 is SGHNT and CDR2 YYREEE (reference sequence). CDR3 length: 16 amino acids.

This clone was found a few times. The DNA of the CDR3 is TGCGCCAGCAGTGAGTCTGCCAGGGATGGTTCCCATGGCTACACCTTC. This sequence encodes CASSESARDGSHGYTF. This rearrangement joins TRBV10-1 to TRBJ1-2; D perhaps matches TRBD1 (5 bases). The CDR3 length is 16 residues. Looked up from germline, CDR1 is WNHNN and CDR2 is SYGVQD (reference sequence). Trimming left V 0 bases short and J 6 bases short, with 17 bases between.

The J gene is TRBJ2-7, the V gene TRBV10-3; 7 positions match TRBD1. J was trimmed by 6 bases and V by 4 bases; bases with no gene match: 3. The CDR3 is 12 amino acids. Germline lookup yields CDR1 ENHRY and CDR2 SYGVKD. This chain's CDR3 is CAISGQGSEQYF. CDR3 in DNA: TGTGCCATCAGTGGACAGGGTTCCGAGCAGTACTTC.

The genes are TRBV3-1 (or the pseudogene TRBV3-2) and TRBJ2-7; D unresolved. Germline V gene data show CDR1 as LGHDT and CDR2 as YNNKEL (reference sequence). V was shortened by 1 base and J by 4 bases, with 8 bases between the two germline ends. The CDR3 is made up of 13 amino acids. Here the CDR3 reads CASSQGVPYEQYF. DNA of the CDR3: TGTGCCAGCAGCCAAGGAGTACCTTACGAGCAGTACTTC.

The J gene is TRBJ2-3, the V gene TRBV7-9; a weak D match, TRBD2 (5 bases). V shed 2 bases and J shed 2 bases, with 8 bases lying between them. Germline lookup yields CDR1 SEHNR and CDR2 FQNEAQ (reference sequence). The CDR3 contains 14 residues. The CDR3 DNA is TGTGCCAGCAGCTTATTACTAGACACAGATACGCAGTATTTT. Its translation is CASSLLLDTDTQYF.

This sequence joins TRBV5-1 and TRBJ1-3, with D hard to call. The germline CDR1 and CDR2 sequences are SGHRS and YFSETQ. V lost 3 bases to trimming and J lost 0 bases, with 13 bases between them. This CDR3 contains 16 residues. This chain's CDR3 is CASSYAGSGSGNTIYF. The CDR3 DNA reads TGCGCCAGCAGCTACGCGGGGTCGGGCTCTGGAAACACCATATATTTT.

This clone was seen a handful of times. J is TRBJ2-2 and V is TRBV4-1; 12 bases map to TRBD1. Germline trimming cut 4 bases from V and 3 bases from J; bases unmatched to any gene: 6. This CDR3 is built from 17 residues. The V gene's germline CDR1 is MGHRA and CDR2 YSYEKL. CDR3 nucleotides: TGCGCCAGCAGCCCCGGGACAGGGGGCGCGGACACCGGGGAGCTGTTTTTT. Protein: CASSPGTGGADTGELFF.

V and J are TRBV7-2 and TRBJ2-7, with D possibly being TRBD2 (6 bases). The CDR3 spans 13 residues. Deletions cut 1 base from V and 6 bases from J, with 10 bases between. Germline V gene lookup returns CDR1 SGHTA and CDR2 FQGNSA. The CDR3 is CASSLVAGREQYF. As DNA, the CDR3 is TGTGCCAGCAGCTTAGTTGCGGGGCGCGAGCAGTACTTC.

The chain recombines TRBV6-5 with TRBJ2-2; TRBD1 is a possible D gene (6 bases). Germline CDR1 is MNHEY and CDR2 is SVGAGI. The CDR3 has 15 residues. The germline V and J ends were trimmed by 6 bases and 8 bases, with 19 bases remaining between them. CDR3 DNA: TGTGCCAGCAGGACCAGGACAGTGGTGAAGGGGGAGCTGTTTTTT. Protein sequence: CASRTRTVVKGELFF.

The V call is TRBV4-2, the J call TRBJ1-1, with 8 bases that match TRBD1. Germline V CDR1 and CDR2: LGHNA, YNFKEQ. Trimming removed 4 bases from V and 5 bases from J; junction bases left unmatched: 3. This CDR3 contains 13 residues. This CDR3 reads CASSLTGGTEAFF. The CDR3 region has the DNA TGTGCCAGCAGCCTCACAGGGGGGACTGAAGCTTTCTTT.

The CDR3 here is CASSSIPGSTNEKLFF. In DNA, the CDR3 is TGTGCCAGCTCATCCATACCAGGGTCAACTAATGAAAAACTGTTTTTT. The chain uses TRBV18 and TRBJ1-4; TRBD1 is a possible D gene (5 bases). The germline V gene has CDR1 KGHSH and CDR2 LQKENI. The CDR3 is made up of 16 amino acids. V lost 5 bases to trimming and J lost 0 bases, with 13 bases between them.

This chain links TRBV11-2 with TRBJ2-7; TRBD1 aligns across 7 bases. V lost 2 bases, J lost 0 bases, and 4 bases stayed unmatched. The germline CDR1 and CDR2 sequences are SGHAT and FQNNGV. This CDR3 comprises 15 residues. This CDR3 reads CASSLRTGRSYEQYF. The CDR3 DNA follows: TGTGCCAGCAGCTTACGGACAGGACGCTCCTACGAGCAGTACTTC.

CDR3 coding DNA: TGTGCCAGCAGCTCTTCCTTACTAAGCTACGAGCAGTACTTC. Translating gives CASSSSLLSYEQYF. This rearrangement joins TRBV5-4 to TRBJ2-7; D is unclear. The germline V gene encodes CDR1 SGHNT and CDR2 YYREEE (reference sequence). This CDR3 spans 14 amino acids. V lost 3 bases, J lost 3 bases, and 13 bases lay in between.

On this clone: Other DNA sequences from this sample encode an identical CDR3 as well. The CDR3 nucleotides read TGTGCCAGCAGCCAAGAGGCAGGGGGTTACGGGCAGCCCCAGCATTTT. Translating gives CASSQEAGGYGQPQHF. The chain couples TRBV3-1 (or the pseudogene TRBV3-2) to TRBJ1-5, with TRBD1 matching 7 bases. With V trimmed by 0 bases and J by 7 bases, 9 bases remained unmatched. CDR1 and CDR2 from the germline V gene are LGHDT and YNNKEL (reference sequence). There are 16 residues in the CDR3.

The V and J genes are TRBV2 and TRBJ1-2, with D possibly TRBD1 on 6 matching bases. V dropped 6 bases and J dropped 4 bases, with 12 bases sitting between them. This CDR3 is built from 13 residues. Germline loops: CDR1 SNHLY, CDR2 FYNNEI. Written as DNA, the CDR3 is TGTGCCAGCAGAAAGGGGGAGAGCTATGGCTACACCTTC. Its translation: CASRKGESYGYTF. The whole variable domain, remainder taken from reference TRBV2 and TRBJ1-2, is EPEVTQTPSHQVTQMGQEVILRCVPISNHLYFYWYRQILGQKVEFLVSFYNNEISEKSEIFDDQFSVERPDGSNFTLKIRSTKLEDSAMYFCASRKGESYGYTFGSGTRLTVV.

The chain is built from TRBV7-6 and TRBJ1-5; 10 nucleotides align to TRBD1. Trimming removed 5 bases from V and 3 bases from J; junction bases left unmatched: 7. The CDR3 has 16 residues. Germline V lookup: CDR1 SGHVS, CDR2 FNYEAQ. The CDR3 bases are TGTGCCAGCAGCCTAGGACAGGGGGGGTTCAATCAGCCCCAGCATTTT. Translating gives CASSLGQGGFNQPQHF.

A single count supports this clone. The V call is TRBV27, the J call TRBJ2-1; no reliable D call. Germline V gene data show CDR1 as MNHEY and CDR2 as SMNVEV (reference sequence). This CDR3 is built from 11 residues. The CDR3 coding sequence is TGTGCGGCAAAAGCCTACAATGAGCAGTTCTTC. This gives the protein CAAKAYNEQFF.

CDR3 sequence reads: CASSTRGVRGEKLFF. The CDR3 DNA is TGTGCCAGCAGCACGCGGGGTGTACGCGGTGAAAAACTGTTTTTT. This chain links TRBV7-9 with TRBJ1-4; D gene ambiguous. With 5 bases removed from V and 7 bases from J, the gap between germline ends came to 17 bases. This CDR3 region has 15 residues. Germline V gene lookup returns CDR1 SEHNR and CDR2 FQNEAQ (reference sequence).

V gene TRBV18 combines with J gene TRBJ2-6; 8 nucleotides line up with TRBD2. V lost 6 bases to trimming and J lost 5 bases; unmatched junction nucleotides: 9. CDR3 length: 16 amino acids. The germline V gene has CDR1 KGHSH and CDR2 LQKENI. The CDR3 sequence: CASSLTGGARANVLTF. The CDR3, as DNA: TGTGCCAGCTCCCTGACGGGGGGGGCGCGGGCCAACGTCCTGACTTTC. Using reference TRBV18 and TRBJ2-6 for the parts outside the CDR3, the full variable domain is NAGVMQNPRHLVRRRGQEARLRCSPMKGHSHVYWYRQLPEEGLKFMVYLQKENIIDESGMPKERFSAEFPKEGPSILRIQQVVRGDSAAYFCASSLTGGARANVLTFGAGSRLTVL.

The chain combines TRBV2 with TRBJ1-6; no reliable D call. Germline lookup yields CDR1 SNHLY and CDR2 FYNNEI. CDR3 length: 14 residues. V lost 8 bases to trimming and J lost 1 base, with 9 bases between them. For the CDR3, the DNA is TGTGCCAGCTGCGCGTTGTCCTATAATTCACCCCTCCACTTT. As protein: CASCALSYNSPLHF.

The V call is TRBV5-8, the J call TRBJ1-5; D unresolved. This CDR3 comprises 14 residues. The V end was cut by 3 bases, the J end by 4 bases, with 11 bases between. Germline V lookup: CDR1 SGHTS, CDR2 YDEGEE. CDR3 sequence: CASSYSPRNQPQHF. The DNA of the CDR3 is TGTGCCAGCAGCTATTCCCCCAGAAATCAGCCCCAGCATTTT.

The CDR3 nucleotides read TGTGCCAGCAGTTACAGCCGGACTATAGCCTACGAGCAGTACTTC. Translating it yields CASSYSRTIAYEQYF. The chain uses TRBV6-5 and TRBJ2-7; TRBD2 is a possible D gene (6 bases). Germline loops: CDR1 MNHEY, CDR2 SVGAGI. The CDR3 loop spans 15 amino acids. Deletions cut 2 bases from V and 2 bases from J, with 13 bases between.

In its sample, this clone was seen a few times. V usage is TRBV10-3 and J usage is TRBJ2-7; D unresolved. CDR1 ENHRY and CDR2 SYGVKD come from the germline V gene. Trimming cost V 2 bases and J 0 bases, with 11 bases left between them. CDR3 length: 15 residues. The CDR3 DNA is TGTGCCATCAGTGAGGGCAGGCCCAGCTCCTACGAGCAGTACTTC. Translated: CAISEGRPSSYEQYF.

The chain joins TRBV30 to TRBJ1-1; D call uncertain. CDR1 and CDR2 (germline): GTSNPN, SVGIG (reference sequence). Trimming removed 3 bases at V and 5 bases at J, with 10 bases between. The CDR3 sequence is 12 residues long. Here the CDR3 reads CAWSVMRTEAFF. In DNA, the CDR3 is TGTGCCTGGAGCGTCATGAGGACTGAAGCTTTCTTT.

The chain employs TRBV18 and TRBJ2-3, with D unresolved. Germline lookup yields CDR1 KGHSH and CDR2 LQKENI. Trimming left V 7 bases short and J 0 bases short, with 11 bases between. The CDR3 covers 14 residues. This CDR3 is CASLQIPSTDTQYF. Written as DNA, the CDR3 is TGTGCCAGCTTACAGATCCCAAGCACAGATACGCAGTATTTT.